The T cell receptor (beta chain) under discussion was sequenced for a study of cytomegalovirus exposure and HLA in healthy donors. V lost 7 bases and J 7 bases, leaving 21 bases between the germline ends. From germline, CDR1 is SGHRS and CDR2 YFSETQ. The CDR3 covers 15 residues. The repertoire was sequenced with immunoSEQ multiplex PCR; TCRdb's copy has only in-frame clones and lacks some. The table lists around 250,000 clones, about 92% of them singletons. Study observations and caveats: Most observed TCR sequences were rare, whereas some public TCRs were detected in many donors. As confirmed in vitro, a few CMV-associated chains were specific for CMV antigens.

Points on this clone: Its antigen is undetermined.

The chain joins TRBV5-1 to TRBJ1-5; D gene unclear. Sequenced: PBMCs. The TCR comes from a woman under 40 in good health and CMV-seronegative. The CDR3 DNA reads as TGCGCCAGCTCCCCCGGGTCCGGATTGGGGCAGCCCCAGCATTTT. Translating it yields CASSPGSGLGQPQHF.